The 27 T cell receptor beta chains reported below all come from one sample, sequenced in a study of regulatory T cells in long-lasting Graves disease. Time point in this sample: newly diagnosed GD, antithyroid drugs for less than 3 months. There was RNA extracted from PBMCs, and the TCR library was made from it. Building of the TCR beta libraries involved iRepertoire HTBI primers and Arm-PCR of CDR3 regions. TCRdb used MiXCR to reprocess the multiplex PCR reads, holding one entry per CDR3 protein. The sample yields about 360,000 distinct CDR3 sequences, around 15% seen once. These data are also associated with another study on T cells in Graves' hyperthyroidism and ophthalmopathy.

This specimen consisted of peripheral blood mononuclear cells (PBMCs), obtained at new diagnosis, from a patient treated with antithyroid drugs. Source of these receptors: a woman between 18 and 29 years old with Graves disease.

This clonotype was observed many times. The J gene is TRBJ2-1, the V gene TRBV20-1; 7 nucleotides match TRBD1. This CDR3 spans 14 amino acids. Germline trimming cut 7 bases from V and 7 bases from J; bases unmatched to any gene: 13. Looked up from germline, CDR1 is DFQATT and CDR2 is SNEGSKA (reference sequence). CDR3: CSVGRQGVKNEQFF. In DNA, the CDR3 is TGCAGTGTGGGCCGACAGGGCGTCAAAAATGAGCAGTTCTTC.

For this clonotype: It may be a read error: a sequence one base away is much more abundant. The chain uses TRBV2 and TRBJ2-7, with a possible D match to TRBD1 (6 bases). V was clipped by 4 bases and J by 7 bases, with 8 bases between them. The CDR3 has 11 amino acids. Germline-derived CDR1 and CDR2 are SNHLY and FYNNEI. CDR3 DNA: TGTGCCAGCAGTGGGGACAATGAGCAGTACTTC. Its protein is CASSGDNEQYF.

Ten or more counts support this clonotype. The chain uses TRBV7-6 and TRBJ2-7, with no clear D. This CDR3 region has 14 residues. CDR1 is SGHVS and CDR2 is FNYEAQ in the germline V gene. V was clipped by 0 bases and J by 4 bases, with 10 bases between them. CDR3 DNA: TGTGCCAGCAGCTTAGCTCGGAAGACTTACGAGCAGTACTTC. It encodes CASSLARKTYEQYF.

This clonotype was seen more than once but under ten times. The DNA of the CDR3 is TGCGCCAGCAGCTTGGAGGGACAGGGGATGAGCTCTGGAAACACCATATATTTT. The encoded protein is CASSLEGQGMSSGNTIYF. V and J are TRBV5-1 and TRBJ1-3; the match to TRBD1 covers 10 bases. Trimming took 0 bases from V and 0 from J; bases not matched to a gene: 6. Germline V gene sequence: CDR1 SGHRS, CDR2 YFSETQ. The CDR3 spans 18 residues.

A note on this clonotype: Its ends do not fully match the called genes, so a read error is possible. The DNA for the CDR3 is TGTGCCAGCAGTCACAGGGGAATTAGCAATCAGCCTCAGCATTTT. Translating gives CASSHRGISNQPQHF. The chain joins TRBV6-2 or TRBV6-3 to TRBJ1-5, with TRBD1 matching 7 bases. The CDR3 sequence is 15 residues long. Per germline, CDR1 MNHEY and CDR2 SVGEGT.

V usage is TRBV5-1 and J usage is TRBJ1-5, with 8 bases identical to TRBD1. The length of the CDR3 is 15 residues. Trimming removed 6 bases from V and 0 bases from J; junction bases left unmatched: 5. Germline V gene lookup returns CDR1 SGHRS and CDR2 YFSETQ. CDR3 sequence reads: CASNSDRDSNQPQHF. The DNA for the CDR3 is TGCGCCAGCAACTCGGACAGGGATAGCAATCAGCCCCAGCATTTT.

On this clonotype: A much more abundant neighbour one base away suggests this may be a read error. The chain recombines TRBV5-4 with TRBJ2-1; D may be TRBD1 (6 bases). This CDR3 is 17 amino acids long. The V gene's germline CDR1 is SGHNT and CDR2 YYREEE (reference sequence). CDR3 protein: CASSSVHRGEGDNGQFF. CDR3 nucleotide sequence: TGTGCCAGCAGCTCGGTCCACCGGGGAGAGGGGGACAATGGGCAGTTCTTC.

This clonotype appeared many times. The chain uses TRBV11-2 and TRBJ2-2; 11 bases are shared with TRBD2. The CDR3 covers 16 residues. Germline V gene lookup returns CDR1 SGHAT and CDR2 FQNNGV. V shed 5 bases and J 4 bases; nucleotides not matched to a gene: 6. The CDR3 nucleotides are TGTGCCAGCAGCGTCCGTAGCGGGAGGGGCACCGGGGAGCTGTTTTTT. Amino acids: CASSVRSGRGTGELFF.

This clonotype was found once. CDR3 protein: CSARGLAGALNEQFF. For the CDR3, the DNA is TGCAGTGCTAGAGGCCTAGCGGGGGCCCTCAATGAGCAGTTCTTC. The rearrangement links TRBV20-1 to TRBJ2-1; the match to TRBD2 covers 10 bases. With 1 base clipped from V and 6 bases from J, the junction kept 6 bases outside the gene matches. The CDR3 consists of 15 residues. Looked up from germline, CDR1 is DFQATT and CDR2 is SNEGSKA (reference sequence).

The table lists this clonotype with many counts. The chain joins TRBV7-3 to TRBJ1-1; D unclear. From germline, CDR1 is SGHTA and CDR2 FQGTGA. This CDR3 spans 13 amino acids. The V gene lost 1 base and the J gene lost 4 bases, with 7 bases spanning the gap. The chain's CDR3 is CASSLNSGTEAFF. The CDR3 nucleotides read TGTGCCAGCAGCTTAAACAGCGGCACTGAAGCTTTCTTT.

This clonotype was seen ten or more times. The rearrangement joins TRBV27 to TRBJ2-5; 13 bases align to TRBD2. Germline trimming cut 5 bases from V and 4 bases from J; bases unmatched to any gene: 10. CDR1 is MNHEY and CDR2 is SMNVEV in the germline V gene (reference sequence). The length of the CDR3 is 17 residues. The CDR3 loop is CASSPTGLAGPRETQYF. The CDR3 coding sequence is TGTGCCAGCAGTCCTACGGGACTAGCGGGACCCCGAGAGACCCAGTACTTC.

CDR3 nucleotides: TGTGCCAGCGGAGATGAGCAGTTCTTC. As protein: CASGDEQFF. The chain joins TRBV5-4 to TRBJ2-1; D is ambiguous. The CDR3 loop spans 9 amino acids. Trimming removed 7 bases from V and 8 bases from J, with 4 bases in between. Germline-derived CDR1 and CDR2 are SGHNT and YYREEE (reference sequence).

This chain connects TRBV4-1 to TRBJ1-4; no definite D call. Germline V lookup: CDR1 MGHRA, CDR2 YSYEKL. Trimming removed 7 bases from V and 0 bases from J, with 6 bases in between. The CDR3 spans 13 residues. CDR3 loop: CASNDATNEKLFF. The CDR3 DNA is TGCGCCAGCAATGATGCAACTAATGAAAAACTGTTTTTT.

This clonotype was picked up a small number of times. The CDR3 reads CSASGGASNQPQHF. In DNA, the CDR3 is TGCAGTGCTTCAGGGGGCGCGAGCAATCAGCCCCAGCATTTT. The gene calls are TRBV20-1 and TRBJ1-5, with 8 bases matching TRBD1. From germline, CDR1 is DFQATT and CDR2 SNEGSKA (reference sequence). J was trimmed by 1 base and V by 5 bases; bases with no gene match: 4. The CDR3 spans 14 residues.

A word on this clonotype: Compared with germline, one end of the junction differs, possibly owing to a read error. CDR3: CASSDQGHYSYTF. The CDR3 nucleotides are TGTGCCAGCAGTGACCAGGGGCACTATAGCTACACCTTC. This chain links TRBV6-2 or TRBV6-3 with TRBJ1-2, with D possibly being TRBD1 (6 bases). This CDR3 contains 13 residues. Per germline, CDR1 MNHEY and CDR2 SVGEGT.

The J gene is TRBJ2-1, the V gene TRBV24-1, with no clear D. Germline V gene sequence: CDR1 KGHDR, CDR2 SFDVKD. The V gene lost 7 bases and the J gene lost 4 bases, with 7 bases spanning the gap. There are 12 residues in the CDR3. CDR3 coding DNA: TGTGCCACCAGGGACCGATACAATGAGCAGTTCTTC. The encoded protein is CATRDRYNEQFF.

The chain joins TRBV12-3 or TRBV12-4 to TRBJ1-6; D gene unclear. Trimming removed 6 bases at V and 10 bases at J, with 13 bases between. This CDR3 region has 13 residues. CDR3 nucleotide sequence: TGTGCCAGCAGCATTCGATTGCGGTCACCCCTCCACTTT. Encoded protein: CASSIRLRSPLHF.

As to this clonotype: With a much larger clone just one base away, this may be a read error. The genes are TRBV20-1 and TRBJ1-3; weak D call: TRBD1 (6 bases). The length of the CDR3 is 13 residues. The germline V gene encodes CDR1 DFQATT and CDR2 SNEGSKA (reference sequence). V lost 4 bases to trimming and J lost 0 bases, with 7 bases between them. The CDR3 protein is CSATQGSGNTIYF. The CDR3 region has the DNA TGCAGTGCTACACAGGGCTCTGGAAACACCATATATTTT.

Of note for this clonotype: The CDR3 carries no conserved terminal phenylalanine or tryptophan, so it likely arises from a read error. CDR3 sequence (DNA): TGTGCCAGCAGCTCAGCGGGGGGGCGAAATGAGCAGTTCGTC. Translation: CASSSAGGRNEQFV. The rearrangement links TRBV7-3 to TRBJ2-1, with TRBD2 identical over 10 bases. In germline, CDR1 is SGHTA, CDR2 FQGTGA. CDR3 size: 14 residues. The V gene end was trimmed by 4 bases and the J gene end by 7 bases; junction bases not matched to a gene: 4.

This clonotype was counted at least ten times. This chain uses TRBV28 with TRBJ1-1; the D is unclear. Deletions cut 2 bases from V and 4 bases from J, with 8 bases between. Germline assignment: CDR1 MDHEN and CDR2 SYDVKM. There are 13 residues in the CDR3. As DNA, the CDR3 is TGTGCCAGCAGTTTAGTCCTGGGCACTGAAGCTTTCTTT. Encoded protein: CASSLVLGTEAFF.

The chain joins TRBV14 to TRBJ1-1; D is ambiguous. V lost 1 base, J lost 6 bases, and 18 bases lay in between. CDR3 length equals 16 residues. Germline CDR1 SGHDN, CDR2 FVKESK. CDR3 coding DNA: TGTGCCAGCAGCCAAGTTTCAGGTAGGAGAGACGCTGAAGCTTTCTTT. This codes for CASSQVSGRRDAEAFF.

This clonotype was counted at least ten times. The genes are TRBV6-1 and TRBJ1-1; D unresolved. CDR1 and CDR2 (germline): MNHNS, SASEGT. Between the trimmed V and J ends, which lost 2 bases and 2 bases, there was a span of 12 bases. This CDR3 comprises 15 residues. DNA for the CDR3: TGTGCCAGCAGTGAAACCGTTAGTGTTAACACTGAAGCTTTCTTT. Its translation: CASSETVSVNTEAFF.

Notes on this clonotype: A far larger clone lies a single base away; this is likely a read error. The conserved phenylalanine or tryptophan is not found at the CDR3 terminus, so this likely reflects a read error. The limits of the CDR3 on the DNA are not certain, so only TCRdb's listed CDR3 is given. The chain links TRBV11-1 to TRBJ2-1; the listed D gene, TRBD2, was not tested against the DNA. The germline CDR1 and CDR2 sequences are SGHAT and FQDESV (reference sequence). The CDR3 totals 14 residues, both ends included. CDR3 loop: CASSNHSTRDTQYL.

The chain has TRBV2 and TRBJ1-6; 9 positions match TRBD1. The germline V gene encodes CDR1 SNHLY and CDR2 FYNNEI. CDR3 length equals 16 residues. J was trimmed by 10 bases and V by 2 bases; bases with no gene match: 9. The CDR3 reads CASSEPGQGKRSPLHF. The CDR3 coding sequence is TGTGCCAGCAGTGAACCGGGACAGGGTAAAAGGTCACCCCTCCACTTT.

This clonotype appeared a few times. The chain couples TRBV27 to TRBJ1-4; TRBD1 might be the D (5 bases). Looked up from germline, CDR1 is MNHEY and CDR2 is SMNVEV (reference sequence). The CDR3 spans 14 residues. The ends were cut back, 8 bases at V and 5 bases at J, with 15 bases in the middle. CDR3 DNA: TGTGCCAGCGGTAACCGGGACGCGAATGAAAAACTGTTTTTT. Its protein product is CASGNRDANEKLFF. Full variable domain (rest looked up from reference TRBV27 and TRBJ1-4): EAQVTQNPRYLITVTGKKLTVTCSQNMNHEYMSWYRQDPGLGLRQIYYSMNVEVTDKGDVPEGYKVSRKEKRNFPLILESPSPNQTSLYFCASGNRDANEKLFFGSGTQLSVL.

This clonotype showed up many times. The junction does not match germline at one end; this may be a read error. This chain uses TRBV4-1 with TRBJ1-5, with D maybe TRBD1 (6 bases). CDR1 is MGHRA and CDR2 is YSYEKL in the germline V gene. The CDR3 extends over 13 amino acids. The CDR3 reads CASSQDSNQPQHF. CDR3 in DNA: TGTGCCAGCAGCCAGGACAGTAATCAGCCCCAGCATTTT.

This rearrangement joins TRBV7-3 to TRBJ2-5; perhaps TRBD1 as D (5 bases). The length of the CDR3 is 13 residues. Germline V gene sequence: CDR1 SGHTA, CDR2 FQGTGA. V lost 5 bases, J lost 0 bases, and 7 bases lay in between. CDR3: CASSRTNQETQYF. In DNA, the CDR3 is TGTGCCAGCAGCCGGACAAACCAAGAGACCCAGTACTTC. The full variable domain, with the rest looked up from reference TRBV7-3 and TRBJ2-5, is GAGVSQTPSNKVTEKGKYVELRCDPISGHTALYWYRQSLGQGPEFLIYFQGTGAADDSGLPNDRFFAVRPEGSVSTLKIQRTERGDSAVYLCASSRTNQETQYFGPGTRLLVL.